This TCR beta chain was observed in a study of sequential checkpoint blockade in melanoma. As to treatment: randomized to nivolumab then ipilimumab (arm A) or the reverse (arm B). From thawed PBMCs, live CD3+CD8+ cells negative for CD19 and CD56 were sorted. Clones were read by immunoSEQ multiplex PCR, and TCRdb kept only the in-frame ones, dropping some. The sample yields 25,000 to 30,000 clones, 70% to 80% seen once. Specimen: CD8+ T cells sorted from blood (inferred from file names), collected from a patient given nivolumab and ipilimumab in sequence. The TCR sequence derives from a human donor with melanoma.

In DNA, the CDR3 is TGTGCCAGCAGTTCCCCCCCCGGGACAGGGGAGGAGCAGTACTTC. Translation: CASSSPPGTGEEQYF. The chain is built from TRBV28 and TRBJ2-7, with TRBD1 matching over 10 bases. V lost 4 bases and J lost 7; bases outside the gene matches: 10. Germline values: CDR1 MDHEN, CDR2 SYDVKM. The CDR3 extends over 15 amino acids.